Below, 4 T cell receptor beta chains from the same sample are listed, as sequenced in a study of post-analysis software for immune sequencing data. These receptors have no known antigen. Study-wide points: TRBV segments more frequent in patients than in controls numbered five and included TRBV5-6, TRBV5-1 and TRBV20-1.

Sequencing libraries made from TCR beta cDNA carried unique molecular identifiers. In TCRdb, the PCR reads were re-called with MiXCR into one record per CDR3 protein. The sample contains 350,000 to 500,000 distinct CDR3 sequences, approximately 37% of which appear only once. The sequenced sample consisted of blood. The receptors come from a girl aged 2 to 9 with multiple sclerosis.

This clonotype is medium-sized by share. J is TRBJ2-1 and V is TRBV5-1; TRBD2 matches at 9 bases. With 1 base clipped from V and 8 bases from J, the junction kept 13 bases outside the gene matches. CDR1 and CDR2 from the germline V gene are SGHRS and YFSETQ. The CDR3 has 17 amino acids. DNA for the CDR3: TGCGCCAGCAGCTTGTACCCGCCGCGGGAGGGCTTGTATGAGCAGTTCTTC. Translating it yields CASSLYPPREGLYEQFF. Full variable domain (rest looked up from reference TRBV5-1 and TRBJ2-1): KAGVTQTPRYLIKTRGQQVTLSCSPISGHRSVSWYQQTPGQGLQFLFEYFSETQRNKGNFPGRFSGRQFSNSRSEMNVSTLELGDSALYLCASSLYPPREGLYEQFFGPGTRLTVL.

The CDR3 DNA follows: TGTGCCAGCAGCTCCATGGGGACACACTCATCGCCCTACGAGCAGTACTTC. This codes for CASSSMGTHSSPYEQYF. V usage is TRBV7-9 and J usage is TRBJ2-7; D is perhaps TRBD1 (6 bases). V gave up 4 bases and J gave up 2 bases, with 21 bases separating them. Germline V gene sequence: CDR1 SEHNR, CDR2 FQNEAQ (reference sequence). The CDR3 loop spans 17 amino acids. Full variable domain (missing parts from reference TRBV7-9 and TRBJ2-7): DTGVSQNPRHKITKRGQNVTFRCDPISEHNRLYWYRQTLGQGPEFLTYFQNEAQLEKSRLLSDRFSAERPKGSFSTLEIQRTEQGDSAMYLCASSSMGTHSSPYEQYFGPGTRLTVT.

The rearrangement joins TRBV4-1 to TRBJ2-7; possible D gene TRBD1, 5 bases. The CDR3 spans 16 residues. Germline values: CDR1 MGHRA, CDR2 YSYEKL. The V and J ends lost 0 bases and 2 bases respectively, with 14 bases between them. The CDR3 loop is CASSQDFDSLAYEQYF. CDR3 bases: TGCGCCAGCAGCCAAGATTTCGACAGCTTAGCCTACGAGCAGTACTTC.

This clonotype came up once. The CDR3 sequence is CASSSQGLGNEKLFF. The CDR3 bases are TGTGCCAGCAGTTCACAGGGGCTGGGTAATGAAAAACTGTTTTTT. The chain recombines TRBV28 with TRBJ1-4; 7 bases map to TRBD1. The length of the CDR3 is 15 residues. J lost 4 bases, V lost 4 bases, and 6 bases had no gene match. Germline V gene sequence: CDR1 MDHEN, CDR2 SYDVKM.